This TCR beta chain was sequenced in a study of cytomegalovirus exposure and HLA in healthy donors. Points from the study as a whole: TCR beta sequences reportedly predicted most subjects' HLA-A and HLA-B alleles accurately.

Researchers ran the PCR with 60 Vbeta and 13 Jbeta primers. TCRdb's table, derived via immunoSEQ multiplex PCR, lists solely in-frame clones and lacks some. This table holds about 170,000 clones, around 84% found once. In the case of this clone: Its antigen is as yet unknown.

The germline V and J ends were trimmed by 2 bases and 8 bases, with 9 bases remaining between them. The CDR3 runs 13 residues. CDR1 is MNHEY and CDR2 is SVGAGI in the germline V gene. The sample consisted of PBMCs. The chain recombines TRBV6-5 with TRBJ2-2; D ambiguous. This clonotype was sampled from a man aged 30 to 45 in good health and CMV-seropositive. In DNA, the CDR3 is TGTGCCAGCAGTTACGGTCGGTTGGGGGAGCTGTTTTTT. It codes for CASSYGRLGELFF.